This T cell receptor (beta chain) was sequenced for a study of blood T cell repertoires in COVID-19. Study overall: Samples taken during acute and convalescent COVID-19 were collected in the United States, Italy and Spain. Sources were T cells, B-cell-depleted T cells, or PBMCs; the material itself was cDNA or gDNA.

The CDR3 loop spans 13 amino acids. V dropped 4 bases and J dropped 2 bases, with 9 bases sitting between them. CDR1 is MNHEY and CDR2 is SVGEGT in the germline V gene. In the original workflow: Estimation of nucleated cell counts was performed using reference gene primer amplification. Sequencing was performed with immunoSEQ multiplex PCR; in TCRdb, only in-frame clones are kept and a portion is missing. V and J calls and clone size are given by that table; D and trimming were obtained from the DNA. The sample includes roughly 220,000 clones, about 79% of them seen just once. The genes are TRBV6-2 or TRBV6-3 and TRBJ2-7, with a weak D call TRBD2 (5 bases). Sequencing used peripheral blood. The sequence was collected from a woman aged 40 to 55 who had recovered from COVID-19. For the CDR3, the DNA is TGTGCCAGCAGTTGGGAGAGGGCCTACGAGCAGTACTTC. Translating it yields CASSWERAYEQYF.